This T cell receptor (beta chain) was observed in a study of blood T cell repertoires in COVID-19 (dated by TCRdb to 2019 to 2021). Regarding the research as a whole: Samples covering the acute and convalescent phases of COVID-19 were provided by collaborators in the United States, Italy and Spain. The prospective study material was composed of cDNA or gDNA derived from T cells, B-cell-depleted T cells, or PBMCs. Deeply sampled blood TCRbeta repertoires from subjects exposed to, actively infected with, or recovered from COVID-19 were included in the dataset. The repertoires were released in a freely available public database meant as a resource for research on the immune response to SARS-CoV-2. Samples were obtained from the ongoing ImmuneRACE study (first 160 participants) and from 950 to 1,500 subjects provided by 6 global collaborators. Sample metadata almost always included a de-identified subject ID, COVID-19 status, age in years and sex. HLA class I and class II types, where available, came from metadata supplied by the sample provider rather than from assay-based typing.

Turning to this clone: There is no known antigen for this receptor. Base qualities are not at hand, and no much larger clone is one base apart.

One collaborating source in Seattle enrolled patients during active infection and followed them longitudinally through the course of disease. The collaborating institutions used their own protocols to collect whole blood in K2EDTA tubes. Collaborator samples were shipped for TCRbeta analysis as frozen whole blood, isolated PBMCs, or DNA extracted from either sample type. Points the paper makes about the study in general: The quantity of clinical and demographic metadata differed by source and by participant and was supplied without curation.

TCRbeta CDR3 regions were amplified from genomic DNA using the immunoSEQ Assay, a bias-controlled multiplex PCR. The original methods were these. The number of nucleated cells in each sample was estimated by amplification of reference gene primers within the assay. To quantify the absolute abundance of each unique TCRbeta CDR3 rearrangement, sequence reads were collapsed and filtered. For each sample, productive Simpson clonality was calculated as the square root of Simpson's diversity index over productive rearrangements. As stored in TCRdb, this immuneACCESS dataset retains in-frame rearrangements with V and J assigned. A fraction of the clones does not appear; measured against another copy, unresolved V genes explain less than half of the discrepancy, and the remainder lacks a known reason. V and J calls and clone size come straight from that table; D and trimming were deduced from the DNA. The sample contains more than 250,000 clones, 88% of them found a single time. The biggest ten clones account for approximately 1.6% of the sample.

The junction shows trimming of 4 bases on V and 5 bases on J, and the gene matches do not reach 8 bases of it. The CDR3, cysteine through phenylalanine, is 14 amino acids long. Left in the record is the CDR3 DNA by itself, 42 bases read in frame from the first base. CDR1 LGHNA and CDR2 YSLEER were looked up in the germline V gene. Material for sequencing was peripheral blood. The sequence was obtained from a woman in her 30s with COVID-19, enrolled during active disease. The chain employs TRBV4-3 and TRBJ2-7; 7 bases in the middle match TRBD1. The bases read TGCGCCAGCAGCCGAGTACAGGGGTCCCACGAGCAGTACTTC. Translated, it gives CASSRVQGSHEQYF.